This T cell receptor beta chain was recovered during a study of CD8 T cells in ankylosing spondylitis (dated by TCRdb to between 2016 and 2019). Study-level background: To find TCR variants linked to disease, the study profiled T cell receptor beta repertoires in ankylosing spondylitis patients and healthy donors. In total, the full study cohort was made up of some 110 healthy donors and about two dozen ankylosing spondylitis patients. Samples of peripheral blood were taken, and for ankylosing spondylitis patients, synovial fluid was collected as well. What the work shows at the level of the full study, not this receptor alone: The disease-linked clones showed a CD8+ phenotype and occurred at relatively low frequencies in peripheral blood. According to the report, matched synovial fluid samples from ankylosing spondylitis patients were significantly enriched for the disease-linked clones. Some motif variants had previously been reported in the synovial fluid and blood of reactive arthritis patients, which suggests shared mechanisms of disease initiation. Blood from ankylosing spondylitis patients appeared to be characterized by a TCR beta motif composed of eight or nine highly homologous amino acid variants.

Data came from an Illumina HiSeq 2500. Quantitative 5'-RACE with molecular barcodes was the method used to prepare the TCR beta libraries. The published analysis was carried out like this. A new computational method based on a probabilistic model of VDJ rearrangement was used to identify disease-linked TCR variants. TCRdb reanalyzed the raw reads on its own, using fastp at Q25 for trimming and MiXCR for clone calling, and kept in-frame beta chains. Entries are consolidated by CDR3 protein sequence, retaining the most common genes and DNA. The V and J calls, along with clone size, are taken from TCRdb and not from the paper's own processing. A total of under 150,000 distinct CDR3 sequences appear in this sample, 9.3% of them only once. The top ten hold approximately 3.3% of the sample. Remarks on this clonotype: No cognate antigen has been identified for it. This may arise from a read error, as a much more abundant clone is one base away.

The germline V gene provides CDR1 SGHTA and CDR2 FQGNSA. Ends trimmed: V by 5 bases, J by 3 bases; bases unmatched to a gene: 6. Counted from cysteine to phenylalanine, this CDR3 has 15 amino acids. The read is trimmed to its CDR3 DNA, 45 bases read in frame from base 1. This TCR derives from a male donor with ankylosing spondylitis or in good health (not recorded which). The source material was blood, either unsorted or a sorted T cell fraction (not recorded which). This sequence uses TRBV7-2 and TRBJ2-1, and 8 bases in between align with TRBD2. The base sequence is TGTGCCAGCAGCATACAGCGGGAGTTCTACAATGAGCAGTTCTTC. This is translated as CASSIQREFYNEQFF.